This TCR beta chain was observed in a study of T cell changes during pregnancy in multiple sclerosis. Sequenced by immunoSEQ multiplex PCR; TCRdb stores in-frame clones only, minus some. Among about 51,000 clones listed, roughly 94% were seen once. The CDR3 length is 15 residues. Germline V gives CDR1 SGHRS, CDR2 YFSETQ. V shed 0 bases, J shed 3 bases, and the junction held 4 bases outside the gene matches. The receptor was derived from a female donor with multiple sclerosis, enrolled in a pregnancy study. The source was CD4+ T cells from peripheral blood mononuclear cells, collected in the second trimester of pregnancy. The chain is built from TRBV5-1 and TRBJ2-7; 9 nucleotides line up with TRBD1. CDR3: CASSLGGTGNYEQYF. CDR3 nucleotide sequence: TGCGCCAGCAGCTTGGGGGGGACAGGGAACTACGAGCAGTACTTC. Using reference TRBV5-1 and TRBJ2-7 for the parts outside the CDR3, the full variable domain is KAGVTQTPRYLIKTRGQQVTLSCSPISGHRSVSWYQQTPGQGLQFLFEYFSETQRNKGNFPGRFSGRQFSNSRSEMNVSTLELGDSALYLCASSLGGTGNYEQYFGPGTRLTVT.